This T cell receptor (beta chain) was sequenced for a study of control samples from healthy donors and cancer patients. The CDR3 loop spans 10 amino acids. CDR1 MNHEY and CDR2 SVGAGI come from the germline V gene. The V and J ends lost 8 bases and 9 bases respectively, with 10 bases between them. Sequenced by immunoSEQ multiplex PCR; TCRdb stores in-frame clones only, minus some. The sample carries approximately 100,000 clones, just under 95% recorded once. Material: blood. This receptor was identified in a human donor in good health. The donor label of this sample is uncertain. The chain joins TRBV6-5 to TRBJ2-5; the D gene is possibly TRBD2 (6 bases). CDR3: CASGWGAQYF. The CDR3 coding sequence is TGTGCCAGCGGTTGGGGGGCCCAGTACTTC.